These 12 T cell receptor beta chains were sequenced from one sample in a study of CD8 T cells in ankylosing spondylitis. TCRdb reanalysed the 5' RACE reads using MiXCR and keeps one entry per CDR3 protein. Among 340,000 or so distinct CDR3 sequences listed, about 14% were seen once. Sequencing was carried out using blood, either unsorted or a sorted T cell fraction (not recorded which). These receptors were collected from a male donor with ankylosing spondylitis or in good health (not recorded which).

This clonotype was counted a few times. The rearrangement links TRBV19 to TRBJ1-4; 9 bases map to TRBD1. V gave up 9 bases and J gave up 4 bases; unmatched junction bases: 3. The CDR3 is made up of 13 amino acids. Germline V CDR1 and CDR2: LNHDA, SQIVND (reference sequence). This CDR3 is CASGTGSNEKLFF. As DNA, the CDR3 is TGTGCCAGCGGGACAGGGAGTAATGAAAAACTGTTTTTT.

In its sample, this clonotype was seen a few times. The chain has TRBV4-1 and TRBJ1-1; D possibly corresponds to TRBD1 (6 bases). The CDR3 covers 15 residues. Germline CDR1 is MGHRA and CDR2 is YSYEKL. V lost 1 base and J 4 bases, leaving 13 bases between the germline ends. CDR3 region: CASSQGQAKGTEAFF. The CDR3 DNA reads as TGCGCCAGCAGCCAAGGACAGGCAAAAGGCACTGAAGCTTTCTTT.

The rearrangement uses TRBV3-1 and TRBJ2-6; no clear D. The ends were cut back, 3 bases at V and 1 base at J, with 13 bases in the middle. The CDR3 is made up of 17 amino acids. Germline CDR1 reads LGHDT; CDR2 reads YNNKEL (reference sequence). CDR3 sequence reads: CASSHRVLTSGANVLTF. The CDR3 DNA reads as TGTGCCAGCAGCCACCGAGTATTAACGTCTGGGGCCAACGTCCTGACTTTC.

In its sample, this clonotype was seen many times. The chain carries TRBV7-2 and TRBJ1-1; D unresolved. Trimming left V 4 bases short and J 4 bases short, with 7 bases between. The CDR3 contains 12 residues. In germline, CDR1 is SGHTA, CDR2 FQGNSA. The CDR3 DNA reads TGTGCCAGCAGCTCTACGTCCACTGAAGCTTTCTTT. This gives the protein CASSSTSTEAFF.

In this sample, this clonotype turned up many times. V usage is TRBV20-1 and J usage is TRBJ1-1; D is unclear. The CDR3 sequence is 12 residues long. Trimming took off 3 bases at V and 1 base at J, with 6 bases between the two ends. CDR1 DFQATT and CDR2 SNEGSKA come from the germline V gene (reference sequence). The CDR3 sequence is CSASGRNTEAFF. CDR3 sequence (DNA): TGCAGTGCTAGCGGCAGGAACACTGAAGCTTTCTTT.

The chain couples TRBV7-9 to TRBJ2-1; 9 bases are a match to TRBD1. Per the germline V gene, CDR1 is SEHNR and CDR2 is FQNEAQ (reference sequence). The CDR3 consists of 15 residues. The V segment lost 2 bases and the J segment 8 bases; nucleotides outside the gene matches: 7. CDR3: CASSLWDRVYDEQFF. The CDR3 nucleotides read TGTGCCAGCAGCTTATGGGACAGGGTTTATGATGAGCAGTTCTTC.

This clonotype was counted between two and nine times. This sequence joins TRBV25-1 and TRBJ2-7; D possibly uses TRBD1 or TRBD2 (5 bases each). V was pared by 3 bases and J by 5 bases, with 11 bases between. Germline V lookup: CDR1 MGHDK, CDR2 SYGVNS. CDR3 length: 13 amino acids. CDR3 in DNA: TGTGCCAGCAGTGATGGGACCTTCCACGAGCAGTACTTC. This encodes CASSDGTFHEQYF.

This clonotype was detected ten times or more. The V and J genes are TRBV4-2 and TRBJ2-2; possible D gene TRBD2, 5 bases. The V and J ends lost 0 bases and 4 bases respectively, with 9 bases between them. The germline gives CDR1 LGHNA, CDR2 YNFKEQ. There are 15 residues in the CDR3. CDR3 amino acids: CASSQETAGTGELFF. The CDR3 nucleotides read TGTGCCAGCAGCCAAGAGACGGCGGGCACCGGGGAGCTGTTTTTT.

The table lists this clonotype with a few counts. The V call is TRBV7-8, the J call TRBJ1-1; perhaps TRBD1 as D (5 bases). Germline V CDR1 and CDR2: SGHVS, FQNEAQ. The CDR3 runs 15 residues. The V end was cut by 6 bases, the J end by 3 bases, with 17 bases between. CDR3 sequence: CASSPARGWDTEAFF. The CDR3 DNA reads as TGTGCCAGCAGTCCCGCGCGGGGCTGGGACACTGAAGCTTTCTTT. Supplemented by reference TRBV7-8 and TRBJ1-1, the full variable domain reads GAGVSQSPRYKVAKRGQDVALRCDPISGHVSLFWYQQALGQGPEFLTYFQNEAQLDKSGLPSDRFFAERPEGSVSTLKIQRTQQEDSAVYLCASSPARGWDTEAFFGQGTRLTVV.

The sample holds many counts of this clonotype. CDR3 coding DNA: TGTGCCAGCAGTTGGGGACCACTAGCGGGAGGCCTCAGAGGGACCCAGTACTTC. Amino acids: CASSWGPLAGGLRGTQYF. The genes are TRBV12-3 or TRBV12-4 and TRBJ2-5; TRBD2 agrees at 12 bases. V lost 4 bases to trimming and J lost 7 bases; unmatched junction nucleotides: 16. The CDR3 length is 18 residues.

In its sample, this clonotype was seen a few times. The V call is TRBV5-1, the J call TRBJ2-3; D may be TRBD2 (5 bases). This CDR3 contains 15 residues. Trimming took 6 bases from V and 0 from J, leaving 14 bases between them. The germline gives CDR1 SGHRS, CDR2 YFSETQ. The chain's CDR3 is CASNEGSPSTDTQYF. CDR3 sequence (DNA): TGCGCCAGCAATGAGGGATCGCCTAGCACAGATACGCAGTATTTT.

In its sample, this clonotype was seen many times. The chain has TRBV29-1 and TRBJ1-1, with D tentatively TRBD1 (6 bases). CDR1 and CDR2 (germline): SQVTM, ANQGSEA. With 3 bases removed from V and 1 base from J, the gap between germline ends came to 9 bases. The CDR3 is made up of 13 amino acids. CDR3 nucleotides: TGCAGCGTTGATGTACAGGGGAACACTGAAGCTTTCTTT. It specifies CSVDVQGNTEAFF.